A single sample gave rise to the 10 T cell receptor beta chains below, sequenced in a study of OX40 agonist ivuxolimab in advanced cancers. Assay used: immunoSEQ multiplex PCR; TCRdb lists only in-frame clones, some missing. The sample has tens of thousands of clones, about 88% seen once. The sample consisted of CD4+ or CD8+ T cells sorted from blood, taken in a trial of the OX40 agonist ivuxolimab. Every receptor here comes from an adult with an advanced solid tumor such as melanoma, head and neck, liver or kidney cancer.

This sequence joins TRBV5-1 and TRBJ2-1; 7 bases line up with TRBD2. Losses at the gene ends were 4 bases for V and 9 bases for J; bases not matched to a gene: 10. CDR3 length: 14 residues. The germline V gene has CDR1 SGHRS and CDR2 YFSETQ. The DNA for the CDR3 is TGCGCCAGCAGCCCCGAGGCGTCGGGGGGTGAGCAGTTCTTC. This codes for CASSPEASGGEQFF.

The chain joins TRBV19 to TRBJ2-7; a weak D match, TRBD2 (5 bases). The V gene's germline CDR1 is LNHDA and CDR2 SQIVND (reference sequence). This CDR3 is built from 15 residues. The V gene lost 3 bases and the J gene lost 2 bases, with 14 bases spanning the gap. CDR3 sequence: CASSISWTQTYEQYF. The CDR3 DNA reads TGTGCCAGTAGTATTTCGTGGACTCAAACCTACGAGCAGTACTTC.

This clone is a singleton in its sample. The chain is built from TRBV9 and TRBJ2-6; no firm D call. V was cut by 4 bases and J by 2 bases, with 13 bases left in between. The CDR3 totals 16 residues. CDR1 is SGDLS and CDR2 is YYNGEE in the germline V gene. Here the CDR3 DNA reads TGTGCCAGCAGCCCTATGGCGGCCCCTGGGGCCAACGTCCTGACTTTC. This encodes CASSPMAAPGANVLTF.

In regard to this clone: A much larger clone is a single base away; this may be a read error. CDR3 DNA: TGTGCCAGCAGCCTAAACAGGGACACTGAAGCTTTCTTT. Its protein product is CASSLNRDTEAFF. The genes are TRBV5-4 and TRBJ1-1, with D tentatively TRBD1 (6 bases). The germline CDR1 and CDR2 sequences are SGHNT and YYREEE (reference sequence). The CDR3 sequence is 13 residues long. V lost 4 bases and J lost 3, with 10 bases in between.

The chain links TRBV7-9 to TRBJ1-6; 7 nucleotides match TRBD1. Looked up from germline, CDR1 is SEHNR and CDR2 is FQNEAQ (reference sequence). After removal of 4 bases from V and 8 bases from J, the junction contained 8 bases not matched to a gene. This CDR3 has 15 residues. The CDR3 region is CASSSSDREDSPLHF. In nucleotides, the CDR3 is TGTGCCAGCAGCTCATCTGACAGGGAAGATTCACCCCTCCACTTT.

The J gene is TRBJ2-3, the V gene TRBV29-1; D might be TRBD2 (7 bases). The CDR3 extends over 14 amino acids. V was pared by 5 bases and J by 1 base, with 13 bases between. Germline lookup yields CDR1 SQVTM and CDR2 ANQGSEA. CDR3: CSVRKGGGTDTQYF. In nucleotides, the CDR3 is TGCAGCGTTCGGAAGGGGGGGGGCACAGATACGCAGTATTTT.

The chain employs TRBV28 and TRBJ2-2, with D possibly TRBD2 on 6 matching bases. The ends were cut back, 5 bases at V and 5 bases at J, with 15 bases in the middle. The CDR3 totals 15 residues. Germline CDR1 reads MDHEN; CDR2 reads SYDVKM. The CDR3 loop is CASSSAGGTTGELFF. DNA for the CDR3: TGTGCCAGCAGTAGTGCGGGCGGGACGACCGGGGAGCTGTTTTTT.

The chain couples TRBV5-4 to TRBJ1-1; D ambiguous. V was trimmed by 0 bases and J by 0 bases, leaving 6 bases between them. CDR1 and CDR2 from the germline V gene are SGHNT and YYREEE (reference sequence). This CDR3 region has 14 residues. CDR3 in amino acids: CASSLDGLNTEAFF. DNA for the CDR3: TGTGCCAGCAGCTTGGACGGATTGAACACTGAAGCTTTCTTT.

Comments on this clone: A read error may account for a junction end that differs from germline. The sample has other DNA sequences that encode this CDR3 too. The chain recombines TRBV7-9 with TRBJ1-2; 7 bases line up with TRBD1. Germline CDR1 and CDR2: SEHNR and FQNEAQ (reference sequence). The CDR3 length is 12 residues. The DNA of the CDR3 is TGTGCCAGCACCTTAACTGAGGGGGCCGCGTACTTC. As protein: CASTLTEGAAYF.

This chain connects TRBV27 to TRBJ1-2, with a weak D call TRBD1 (6 bases). V lost 2 bases, J lost 4 bases, and 17 bases lay in between. Germline CDR1 reads MNHEY; CDR2 reads SMNVEV (reference sequence). The CDR3 spans 16 residues. CDR3 DNA sequence: TGTGCCAGCAGTTTACGAAGCCAGGACAGCGGCTATGGCTACACCTTC. This gives the protein CASSLRSQDSGYGYTF.